A selection of T cell receptor beta chains follows, all from one sample in a study of blood T cell repertoires in COVID-19. This table comes from immunoSEQ multiplex PCR, and its TCRdb copy is limited to in-frame clones, with some not included. The repertoire consists of fewer than 350,000 clones, with 86% occurring once and the leading ten covering about an eighth. Sequencing was performed on peripheral blood. The receptor set was obtained from a woman aged 70 to 79 with COVID-19, enrolled during active disease. Both conserved end residues are part of each CDR3. D genes are given only for firm matches. Only some rows state a clone size, as once, few, many or a class for expanded clones.

D gene: TRBD1
J gene: TRBJ2-7
clone size: .
V gene: TRBV4-3
CDR3 protein: CASSPNPGGGEQYF
CDR3 DNA: TGCGCCAGCAGTCCGAACCCAGGGGGCGGAGAGCAGTACTTC

D gene: .
J gene: TRBJ1-2
clone size: .
V gene: TRBV12-3/TRBV12-4
CDR3 protein: CASRPPGVYGYTF
CDR3 DNA: TGTGCCAGCAGACCCCCGGGGGTCTATGGCTACACCTTC

D gene: .
J gene: TRBJ2-1
clone size: .
V gene: TRBV6-5
CDR3 protein: CASSYPTGGHNNEQFF
CDR3 DNA: TGTGCCAGCAGTTACCCGACGGGGGGCCATAACAATGAGCAGTTCTTC

D gene: .
J gene: TRBJ1-1
clone size: .
V gene: TRBV6-5
CDR3 protein: CASGRGTLMNTEAFF
CDR3 DNA: TGTGCCAGCGGGAGGGGGACGCTCATGAACACTGAAGCTTTCTTT

D gene: .
J gene: TRBJ1-1
clone size: .
V gene: TRBV14
CDR3 protein: CASSQGRERDEAFF
CDR3 DNA: TGTGCCAGCAGCCAAGGGAGGGAGAGAGATGAAGCTTTCTTT

D gene: .
J gene: TRBJ1-4
clone size: .
V gene: TRBV18
CDR3 protein: CASTPDTGKLFF
CDR3 DNA: TGTGCCAGCACCCCGGACACGGGAAAACTGTTTTTT

D gene: .
J gene: TRBJ2-3
clone size: .
V gene: TRBV7-9
CDR3 protein: CASSRLAGATDTQYF
CDR3 DNA: TGTGCCAGCAGCCGATTGGCAGGGGCCACAGATACGCAGTATTTT

D gene: TRBD1
J gene: TRBJ2-3
clone size: .
V gene: TRBV6-1
CDR3 protein: CASSESGRGTDTQYF
CDR3 DNA: TGTGCCAGCAGTGAATCGGGCAGGGGGACAGATACGCAGTATTTT

D gene: .
J gene: TRBJ1-3
clone size: few
V gene: TRBV6-5
CDR3 protein: CASSYSTGGGNTIYF
CDR3 DNA: TGTGCCAGCAGTTACTCGACTGGGGGCGGAAACACCATATATTTT

D gene: .
J gene: TRBJ2-7
clone size: .
V gene: TRBV3-1/TRBV3-2
CDR3 protein: CASSQEAPECEQYF
CDR3 DNA: TGTGCCAGCAGCCAAGAAGCCCCCGAGTGCGAGCAGTACTTC

D gene: .
J gene: TRBJ1-2
clone size: .
V gene: TRBV5-1
CDR3 protein: CASSLDTYYGYTF
CDR3 DNA: TGCGCCAGCAGCTTGGACACCTACTATGGCTACACCTTC

D gene: .
J gene: TRBJ1-6
clone size: .
V gene: TRBV7-3
CDR3 protein: CASSSTNSPLHF
CDR3 DNA: TGTGCCAGCAGCTCTACTAATTCACCCCTCCACTTT

D gene: .
J gene: TRBJ2-1
clone size: .
V gene: TRBV9
CDR3 protein: CASSVDLTSPNEQFF
CDR3 DNA: TGTGCCAGCAGCGTAGATCTAACTAGCCCCAATGAGCAGTTCTTC

D gene: .
J gene: TRBJ2-2
clone size: once
V gene: TRBV6-2/TRBV6-3
CDR3 protein: CASSYSSPGLTGELFF
CDR3 DNA: TGTGCCAGCAGTTACTCGTCCCCGGGTCTGACCGGGGAGCTGTTTTTT

D gene: .
J gene: TRBJ1-1
clone size: .
V gene: TRBV10-3
CDR3 protein: CAISSARENTEAFF
CDR3 DNA: TGTGCCATCTCGTCCGCGCGGGAGAACACTGAAGCTTTCTTT